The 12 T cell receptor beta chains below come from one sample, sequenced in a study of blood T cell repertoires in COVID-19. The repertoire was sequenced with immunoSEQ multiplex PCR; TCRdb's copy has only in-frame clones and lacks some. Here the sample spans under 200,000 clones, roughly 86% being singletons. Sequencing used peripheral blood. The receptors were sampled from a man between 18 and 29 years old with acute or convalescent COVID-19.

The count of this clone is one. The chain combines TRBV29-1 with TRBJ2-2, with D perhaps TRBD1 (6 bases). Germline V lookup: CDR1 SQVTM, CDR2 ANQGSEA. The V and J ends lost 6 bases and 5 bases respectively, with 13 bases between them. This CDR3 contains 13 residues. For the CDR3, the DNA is TGCAGCGTCCAGCAGGGGAGAACCGGGGAGCTGTTTTTT. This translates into CSVQQGRTGELFF.

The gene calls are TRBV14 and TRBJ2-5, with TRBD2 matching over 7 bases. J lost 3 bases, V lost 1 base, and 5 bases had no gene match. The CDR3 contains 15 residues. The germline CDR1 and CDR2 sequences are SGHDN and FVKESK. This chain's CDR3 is CASSQGGGPEETQYF. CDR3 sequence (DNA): TGTGCCAGCAGCCAAGGGGGGGGTCCCGAAGAGACCCAGTACTTC. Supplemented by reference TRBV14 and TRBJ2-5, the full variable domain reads EAGVTQFPSHSVIEKGQTVTLRCDPISGHDNLYWYRRVMGKEIKFLLHFVKESKQDESGMPNNRFLAERTGGTYSTLKVQPAELEDSGVYFCASSQGGGPEETQYFGPGTRLLVL.

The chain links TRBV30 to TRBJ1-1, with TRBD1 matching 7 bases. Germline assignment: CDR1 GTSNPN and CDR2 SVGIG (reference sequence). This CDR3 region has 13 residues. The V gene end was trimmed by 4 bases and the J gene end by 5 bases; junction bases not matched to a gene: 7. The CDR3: CAWMRGGGTEAFF. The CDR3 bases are TGTGCCTGGATGAGAGGGGGCGGGACTGAAGCTTTCTTT.

The CDR3 sequence: CASSPRGGGPYNEQFF. The CDR3 DNA follows: TGTGCCAGCAGTCCCCGTGGCGGGGGCCCCTACAATGAGCAGTTCTTC. This sequence joins TRBV27 and TRBJ2-1; weak D call: TRBD2 (7 bases). Trimming stripped 5 bases from V and 2 bases from J, with 16 bases between. The germline gives CDR1 MNHEY, CDR2 SMNVEV (reference sequence). This CDR3 comprises 16 residues.

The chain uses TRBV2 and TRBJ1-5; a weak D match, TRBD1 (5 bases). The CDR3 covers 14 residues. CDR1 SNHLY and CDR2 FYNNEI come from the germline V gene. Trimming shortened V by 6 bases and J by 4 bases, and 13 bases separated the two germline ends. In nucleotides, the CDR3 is TGTGCCAGCAGGGAGGGACGAGGAAATCAGCCCCAGCATTTT. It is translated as CASREGRGNQPQHF. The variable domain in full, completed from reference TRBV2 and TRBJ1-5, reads EPEVTQTPSHQVTQMGQEVILRCVPISNHLYFYWYRQILGQKVEFLVSFYNNEISEKSEIFDDQFSVERPDGSNFTLKIRSTKLEDSAMYFCASREGRGNQPQHFGDGTRLSIL.

The CDR3 DNA reads as TGCAGCGTTGGGTTTGGGCAGGGGGCGCATAATGAGCAGTTCTTC. This sequence encodes CSVGFGQGAHNEQFF. This chain connects TRBV29-1 to TRBJ2-1; 8 bases are a match to TRBD1. There are 15 residues in the CDR3. Trimming at V came to 4 bases and at J to 7 bases, leaving 12 bases not matched to a gene. Germline CDR1 SQVTM, CDR2 ANQGSEA.

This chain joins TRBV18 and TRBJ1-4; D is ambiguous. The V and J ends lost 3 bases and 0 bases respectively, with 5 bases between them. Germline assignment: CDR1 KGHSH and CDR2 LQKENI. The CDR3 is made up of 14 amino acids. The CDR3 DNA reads TGTGCCAGCTCACCGACAACAACTAATGAAAAACTGTTTTTT. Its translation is CASSPTTTNEKLFF. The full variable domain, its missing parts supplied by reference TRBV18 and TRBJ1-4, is NAGVMQNPRHLVRRRGQEARLRCSPMKGHSHVYWYRQLPEEGLKFMVYLQKENIIDESGMPKERFSAEFPKEGPSILRIQQVVRGDSAAYFCASSPTTTNEKLFFGSGTQLSVL.

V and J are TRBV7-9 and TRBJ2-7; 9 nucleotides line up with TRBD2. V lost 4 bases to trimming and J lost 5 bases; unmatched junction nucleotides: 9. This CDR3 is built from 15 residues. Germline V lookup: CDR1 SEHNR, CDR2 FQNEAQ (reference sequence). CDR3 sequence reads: CASSWTSANAHEQYF. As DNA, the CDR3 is TGTGCCAGCAGCTGGACTAGCGCCAACGCGCACGAGCAGTACTTC.

The CDR3 sequence: CASSLVATGQETQYF. DNA for the CDR3: TGTGCCAGCAGCTTGGTCGCGACAGGGCAAGAGACCCAGTACTTC. V gene TRBV5-5 combines with J gene TRBJ2-5; 7 bases fit TRBD1. With V trimmed by 0 bases and J by 2 bases, 4 bases remained unmatched. Per the germline V gene, CDR1 is SGHKS and CDR2 is YYEKEE (reference sequence). This CDR3 contains 15 residues.

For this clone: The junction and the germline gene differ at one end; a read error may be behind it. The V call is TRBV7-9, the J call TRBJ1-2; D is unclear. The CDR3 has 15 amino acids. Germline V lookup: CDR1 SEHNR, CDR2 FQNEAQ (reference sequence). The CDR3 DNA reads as TGTGCCAGCAGCTTAGTCGGCGTACTTAACTATGACTACACCTTC. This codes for CASSLVGVLNYDYTF.

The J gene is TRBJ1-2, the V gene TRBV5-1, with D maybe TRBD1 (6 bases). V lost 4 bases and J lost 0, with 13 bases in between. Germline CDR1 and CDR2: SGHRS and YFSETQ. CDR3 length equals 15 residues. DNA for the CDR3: TGCGCCAGCAGCCGGGGGGCCTCCGCTAACTATGGCTACACCTTC. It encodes CASSRGASANYGYTF.

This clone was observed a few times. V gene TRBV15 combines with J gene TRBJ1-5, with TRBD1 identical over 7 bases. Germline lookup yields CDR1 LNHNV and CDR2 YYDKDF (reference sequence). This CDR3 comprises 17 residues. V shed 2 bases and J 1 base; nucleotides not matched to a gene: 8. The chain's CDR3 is CATSRPRQGESNQPQHF. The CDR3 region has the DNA TGTGCCACCAGCAGACCAAGACAGGGCGAGAGCAATCAGCCCCAGCATTTT.